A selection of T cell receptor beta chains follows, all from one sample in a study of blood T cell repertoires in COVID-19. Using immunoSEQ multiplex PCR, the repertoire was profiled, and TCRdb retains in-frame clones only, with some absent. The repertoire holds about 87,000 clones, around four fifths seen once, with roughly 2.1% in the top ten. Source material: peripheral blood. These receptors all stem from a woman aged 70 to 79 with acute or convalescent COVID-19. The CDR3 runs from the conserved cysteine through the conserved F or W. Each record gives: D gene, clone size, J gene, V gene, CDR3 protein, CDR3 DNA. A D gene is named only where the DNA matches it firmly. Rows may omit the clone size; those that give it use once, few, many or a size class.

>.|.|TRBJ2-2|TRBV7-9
CASTLDSDVGELFF
TGTGCCAGCACCCTGGACTCAGATGTCGGGGAGCTGTTTTTT
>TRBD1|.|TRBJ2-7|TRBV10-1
CASSNNNRGLREQYF
TGCGCCAGCAGTAACAATAACAGGGGGCTGCGCGAGCAGTACTTC
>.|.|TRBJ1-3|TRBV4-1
CASSQSRGGTGNTIYF
TGCGCCAGCAGCCAATCGCGGGGGGGAACTGGAAACACCATATATTTT
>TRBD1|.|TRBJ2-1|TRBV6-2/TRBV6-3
CASSTPGQGYNEQFF
TGTGCCAGCAGTACTCCGGGACAGGGTTACAATGAGCAGTTCTTC
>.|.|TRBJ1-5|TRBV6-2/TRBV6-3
CASSYTAGGQPQHF
TGTGCCAGCAGTTACACGGCAGGAGGGCAGCCCCAGCATTTT
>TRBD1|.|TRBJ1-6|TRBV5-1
CASSQQTGGNSPLHF
TGCGCCAGCAGCCAACAGACAGGGGGTAATTCACCCCTCCACTTT
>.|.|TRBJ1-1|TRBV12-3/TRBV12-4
CASCGGSSTEAFF
TGTGCCAGCTGCGGGGGGTCCTCGACTGAAGCTTTCTTT
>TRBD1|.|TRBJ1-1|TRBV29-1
CSASGQGDTEAFF
TGCAGCGCCTCAGGACAGGGGGACACTGAAGCTTTCTTT
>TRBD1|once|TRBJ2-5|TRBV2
CASSPDRGYQETQYF
TGTGCCAGCAGTCCGGACAGGGGGTACCAAGAGACCCAGTACTTC
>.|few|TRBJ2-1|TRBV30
CAWGTGWDNEQFF
TGTGCCTGGGGCACAGGGTGGGACAATGAGCAGTTCTTC
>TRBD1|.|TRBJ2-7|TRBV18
CASSPTGGVQQYF
TGTGCCAGCTCACCTACAGGGGGTGTGCAGCAGTACTTC
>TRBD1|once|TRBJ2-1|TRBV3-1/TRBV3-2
CASSPRDRGFYNEQFF
TGTGCCAGCAGCCCACGGGACAGGGGTTTCTACAATGAGCAGTTCTTC
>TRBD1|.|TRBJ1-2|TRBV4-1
CASSQQKGQIYGYTF
TGCGCCAGCAGCCAACAGAAGGGACAGATCTATGGCTACACCTTC
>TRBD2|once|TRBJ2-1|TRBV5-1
CASSLFGGASHEQFF
TGCGCCAGCAGCTTGTTCGGGGGGGCCTCCCATGAGCAGTTCTTC
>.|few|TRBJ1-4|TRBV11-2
CASSSPRIGEKLFF
TGTGCCAGCAGCTCGCCGCGCATTGGTGAAAAACTGTTTTTT
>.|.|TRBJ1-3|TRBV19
CASSPAVAGNTIYF
TGTGCCAGTAGTCCCGCGGTGGCTGGAAACACCATATATTTT
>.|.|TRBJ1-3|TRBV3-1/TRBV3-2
CASSPPGRNTIYF
TGTGCCAGCAGCCCCCCAGGCAGAAACACCATATATTTT
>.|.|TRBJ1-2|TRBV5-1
CASSSDGGNYGYTF
TGCGCCAGCAGCTCGGACGGGGGGAACTATGGCTACACCTTC
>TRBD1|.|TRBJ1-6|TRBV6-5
CASSWGTGQGNSPLHF
TGTGCCAGCAGTTGGGGGACAGGGCAGGGGAATTCACCCCTCCACTTT
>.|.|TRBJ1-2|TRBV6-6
CASSSTGSGYTF
TGTGCCAGCAGTTCAACGGGGAGTGGCTACACCTTC
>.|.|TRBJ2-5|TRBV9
CASSGTAQETQYF
TGTGCCAGCAGCGGGACAGCTCAAGAGACCCAGTACTTC
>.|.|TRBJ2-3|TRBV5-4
CASSLGDRDTYTDTQYF
TGTGCCAGCAGCTTGGGGGATCGGGACACATACACAGATACGCAGTATTTT
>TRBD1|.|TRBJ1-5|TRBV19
CASSTRTGESNQPQHF
TGTGCCAGTAGTACCCGGACAGGGGAGAGCAATCAGCCCCAGCATTTT
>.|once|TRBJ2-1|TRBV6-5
CASSLTRLQINEQFF
TGTGCCAGCAGTCTCACGAGACTACAGATCAATGAGCAGTTCTTC
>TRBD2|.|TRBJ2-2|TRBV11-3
CASNLGGTNTGELFF
TGTGCCAGCAATTTGGGGGGGACGAACACCGGGGAGCTGTTTTTT
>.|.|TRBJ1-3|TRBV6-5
CASSPGSSGNTIYF
TGTGCCAGCAGCCCGGGGAGCTCTGGAAACACCATATATTTT
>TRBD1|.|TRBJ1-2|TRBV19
CASRLDRLYGYTF
TGTGCCAGTAGGTTGGACAGGCTCTATGGCTACACCTTC
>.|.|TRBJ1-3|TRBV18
CASSPQGTPSEDTIYF
TGTGCCAGCTCACCTCAGGGCACTCCTTCTGAGGACACCATATATTTT